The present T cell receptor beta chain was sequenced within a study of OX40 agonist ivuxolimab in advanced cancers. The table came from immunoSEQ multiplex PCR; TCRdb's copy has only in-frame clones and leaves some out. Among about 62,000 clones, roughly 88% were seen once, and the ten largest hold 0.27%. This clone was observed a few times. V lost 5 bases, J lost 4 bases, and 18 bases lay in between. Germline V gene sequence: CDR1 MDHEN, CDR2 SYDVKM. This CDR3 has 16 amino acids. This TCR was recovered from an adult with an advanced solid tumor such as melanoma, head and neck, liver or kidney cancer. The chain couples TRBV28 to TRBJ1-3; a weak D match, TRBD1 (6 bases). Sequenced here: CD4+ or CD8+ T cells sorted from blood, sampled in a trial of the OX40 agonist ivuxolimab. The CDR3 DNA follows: TGTGCCAGCAGTCCCCCGGGACCCAGGGGCGGAAACACCATATATTTT. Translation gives CASSPPGPRGGNTIYF.